This section outlines one TCR beta chain sequence together with its context. No antigen is known for it. The source of the sample is a study of cytotoxic CD8 clonotypes in ibrutinib-treated CLL. Study summary: Productive templates averaged roughly 270,000 per sample, and productive rearrangements 94,082. The study's findings and limits: Measured clonality at baseline was greater than in age-matched healthy donors and tracked with circulating CD8+ T-cell counts. Having risen at ibrutinib response, clonality had fallen back toward baseline by progression.

This table comes from immunoSEQ multiplex PCR, and its TCRdb copy is limited to in-frame clones, with some not included. The table includes about 72,000 clones, approximately 80% detected once. Trimming shortened V by 4 bases and J by 7 bases, and 19 bases separated the two germline ends. Per germline, CDR1 MGHRA and CDR2 YSYEKL. This CDR3 spans 16 amino acids. The sequence derives from a human donor with chronic lymphocytic leukemia. Sequencing used PBMCs, obtained at disease progression, from a patient treated with ibrutinib. The V gene is TRBV4-1, the J gene TRBJ2-2; possible D gene TRBD2, 6 bases. CDR3 in amino acids: CASSLMGGGSVGELFF. CDR3 DNA: TGCGCCAGCAGCCTTATGGGGGGAGGATCGGTCGGGGAGCTGTTTTTT.